The 3 T cell receptor beta chains below all came from one sample that was sequenced in a study of PD-1 blockade in mismatch repair-deficient tumors. TCRdb's table, derived via immunoSEQ multiplex PCR, lists solely in-frame clones and lacks some. There are over 15,000 clones in the sample; less than 90% occur only once, and 15% to 20% lies in the top ten. Material: PBMCs, obtained before pembrolizumab treatment. The receptors here all came from an adult with mismatch repair-deficient cancer.

The V call is TRBV10-2, the J call TRBJ2-7; TRBD1 agrees at 8 bases. Trimming cost V 2 bases and J 3 bases; bases outside gene matches: 0. CDR1 and CDR2 (germline): WSHSY, SAAADI. The CDR3 spans 13 residues. Here the CDR3 DNA reads TGCGCCAGCAGTGAGGACAGGGGCTACGAGCAGTACTTC. Translating gives CASSEDRGYEQYF.

The rearrangement joins TRBV6-4 to TRBJ2-7; D is undetermined. Per the germline V gene, CDR1 is MRHNA and CDR2 is SNTAGT. This CDR3 comprises 15 residues. The V gene lost 3 bases and the J gene lost 0 bases, with 12 bases spanning the gap. The DNA of the CDR3 is TGTGCCAGCAGTGAGGGGTCTTCAATCTCCTACGAGCAGTACTTC. Amino acids: CASSEGSSISYEQYF.

The CDR3 nucleotides read TGTGCCAGCAGCTTTCGCCGGGACAACTACGAGCAGTACTTC. Its translation: CASSFRRDNYEQYF. The chain has TRBV7-2 and TRBJ2-7; D is possibly TRBD1 (6 bases). The CDR3 loop spans 14 amino acids. The germline V and J ends were trimmed by 3 bases and 3 bases, with 12 bases remaining between them. Germline CDR1 and CDR2: SGHTA and FQGNSA.